The clone carrying this T cell receptor (beta chain) was recorded only once. Primers used in a second PCR of about 6 to 11 cycles were a sample-barcoded 5' primer and a J-beta primer mix. MiXCR, applied by TCRdb to the 5' RACE reads, yields one record per CDR3 protein. This table has some 1.4 million distinct CDR3 sequences, about 40% appearing once. The data originate from a study of blood T cells in healthy people across ages. This CDR3 region has 12 residues. Germline V gene data show CDR1 as SNHLY and CDR2 as FYNNEI. V lost 4 bases and J lost 7, with 11 bases in between. The rearrangement joins TRBV2 to TRBJ2-7, with a tentative D call TRBD1 (6 bases). The source material was blood. This clonotype was obtained from a woman between 18 and 30 years old in good health. The CDR3 loop reads CASSGQGTEQYF. CDR3 nucleotides: TGTGCCAGCAGTGGTCAGGGGACGGAGCAGTACTTC.